This T cell receptor (beta chain) was found in a study of molecular identifiers for immune sequencing clone quantification. This clonotype was counted many times. Deletions cut 5 bases from V and 6 bases from J, with 8 bases between. CDR1 and CDR2 from the germline V gene are SEHNR and FQNEAQ (reference sequence). The length of the CDR3 is 12 residues. MiXCR, run by TCRdb on the PCR reads, gives a single entry per CDR3 protein. The table includes some 590,000 distinct CDR3 sequences, roughly 27% detected once. This receptor was obtained from a human donor in good health. Some libraries in this study had Jurkat cell RNA spiked in. The gene calls are TRBV7-9 and TRBJ1-5, with D perhaps TRBD1 (6 bases). The source material was naive CD8+ T cells from blood, with Jurkat cell RNA spiked in. The subset: FACS-sorted CD8+CD4-CCR7+CD45RA+ naive T cells. The CDR3 protein is CASSVQGQPQHF. The CDR3 DNA reads as TGTGCCAGCAGCGTACAGGGTCAGCCCCAGCATTTT.